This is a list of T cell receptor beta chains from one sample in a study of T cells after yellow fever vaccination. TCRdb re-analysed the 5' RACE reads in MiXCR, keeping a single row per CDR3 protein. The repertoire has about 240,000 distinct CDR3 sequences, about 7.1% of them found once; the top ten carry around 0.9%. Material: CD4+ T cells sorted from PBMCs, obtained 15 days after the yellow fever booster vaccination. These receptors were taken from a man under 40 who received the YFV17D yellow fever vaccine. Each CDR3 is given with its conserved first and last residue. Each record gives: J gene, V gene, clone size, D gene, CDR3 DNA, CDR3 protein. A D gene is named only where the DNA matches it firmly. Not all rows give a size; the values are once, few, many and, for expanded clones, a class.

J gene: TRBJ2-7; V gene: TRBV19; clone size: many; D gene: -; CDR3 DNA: TGTGCCAGTAGTATCAAGGTAGACCTGGAGCAGTACTTC; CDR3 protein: CASSIKVDLEQYF
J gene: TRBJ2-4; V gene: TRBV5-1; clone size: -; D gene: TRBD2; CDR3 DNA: TGCGCCAGCAGCTTAAGTAGCGGGAGGGCCGGTGTAAACATTCAGTACTTC; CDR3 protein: CASSLSSGRAGVNIQYF
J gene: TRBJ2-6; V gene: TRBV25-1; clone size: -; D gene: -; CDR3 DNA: TGTGCCAGCAGTGGGGGTTCCCGGGGTGCCAACGTCCTGACTTTC; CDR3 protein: CASSGGSRGANVLTF
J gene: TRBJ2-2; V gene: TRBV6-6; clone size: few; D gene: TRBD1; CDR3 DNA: TGTGCCAGCAGTTTCGGACAGGACGGGGAGCTGTTTTTT; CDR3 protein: CASSFGQDGELFF
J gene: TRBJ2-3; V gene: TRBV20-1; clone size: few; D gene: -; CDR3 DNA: TGCAGTGCTACCTTGGCAGATACGCAGTATTTT; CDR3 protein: CSATLADTQYF
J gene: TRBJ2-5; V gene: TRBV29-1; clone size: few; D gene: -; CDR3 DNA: TGCAGCGTTGTGGGACGGTACCAAGAGACCCAGTACTTC; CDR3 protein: CSVVGRYQETQYF
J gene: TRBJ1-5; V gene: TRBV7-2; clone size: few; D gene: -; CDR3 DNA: TGTGCCAGCAGTCCGGGCCCCGGGAGTGGGCCCCAGCATTTT; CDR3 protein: CASSPGPGSGPQHF
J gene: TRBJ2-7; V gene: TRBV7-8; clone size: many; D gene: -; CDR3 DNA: TGTGCCAGCAGCTTAGATTTGGGGGGGGACATAGGCTACGAGCAGTACTTC; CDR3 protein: CASSLDLGGDIGYEQYF
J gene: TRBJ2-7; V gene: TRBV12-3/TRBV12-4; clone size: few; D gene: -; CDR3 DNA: TGTGCCAGCAGGCCGGGGGCCACATCCTACGAGCAGTACTTC; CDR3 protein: CASRPGATSYEQYF
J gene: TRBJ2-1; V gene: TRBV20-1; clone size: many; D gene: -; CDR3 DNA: TGCAGAGTGGACGATTGGAATGAGCAGTTCTTC; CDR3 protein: CRVDDWNEQFF
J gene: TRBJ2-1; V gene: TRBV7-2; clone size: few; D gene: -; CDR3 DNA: TGTGCCAGCAGCTTGGGGACGCCAACCTACAATGAGCAGTTCTTC; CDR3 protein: CASSLGTPTYNEQFF
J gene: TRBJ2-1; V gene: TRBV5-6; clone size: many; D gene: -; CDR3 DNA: TGTGCCAGCAGTTACGGGACCTCTAGCCTCTTC; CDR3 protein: CASSYGTSSLF
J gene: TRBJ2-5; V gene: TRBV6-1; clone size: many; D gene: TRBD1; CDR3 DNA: TGTGCCAGTATCTCGGGACAGGGGGCCGTAGCCCAAGAGACCCAGTACTTC; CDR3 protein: CASISGQGAVAQETQYF
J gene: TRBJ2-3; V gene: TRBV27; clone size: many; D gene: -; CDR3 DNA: TGTGCCAGCAGTTTATGGGGCAGGGACACAGATACGCAGTATTTT; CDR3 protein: CASSLWGRDTDTQYF
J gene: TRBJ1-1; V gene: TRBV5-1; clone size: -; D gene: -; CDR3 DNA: TGCGCCAGCAGCGCAAGACAGAAAACTGAAGCTTTCTTT; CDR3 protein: CASSARQKTEAFF
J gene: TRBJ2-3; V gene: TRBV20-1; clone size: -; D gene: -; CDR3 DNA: TGCAGTGCTAGAGTTAAGGGGACGCCCACAGATACGCAGTATTTT; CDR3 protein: CSARVKGTPTDTQYF
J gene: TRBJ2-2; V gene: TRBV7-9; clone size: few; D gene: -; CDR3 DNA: TGTGCCAGCAGCCCGACAGGACCCAACACCGGGGAGCTGTTTTTT; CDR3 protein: CASSPTGPNTGELFF
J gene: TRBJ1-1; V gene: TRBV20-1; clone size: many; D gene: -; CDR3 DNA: TGCAGTGCCCATAGGAGGGGGGCTCGAACTGAAGCTTTCTTT; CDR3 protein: CSAHRRGARTEAFF
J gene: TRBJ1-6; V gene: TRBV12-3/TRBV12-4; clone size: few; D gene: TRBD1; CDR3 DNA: TGTGCCAGCAGTCGGAGCCAGGGGGCTACAGGATCACCCCTCCACTTT; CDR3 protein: CASSRSQGATGSPLHF
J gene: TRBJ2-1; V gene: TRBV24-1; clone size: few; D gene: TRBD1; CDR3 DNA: TGTGCCACCAGTGACACCGGGACAGGGGTATGGAATGAGCAGTTCTTC; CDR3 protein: CATSDTGTGVWNEQFF
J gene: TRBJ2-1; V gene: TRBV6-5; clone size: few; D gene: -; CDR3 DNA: TGTGCCAGCCGCTTATTGGCGGGATCGACGAACAATGAGCAGTTCTTC; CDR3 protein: CASRLLAGSTNNEQFF
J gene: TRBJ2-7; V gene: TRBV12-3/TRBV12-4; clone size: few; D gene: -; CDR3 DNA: TGTGCCAGCAGTGTCGAGGACGGGCGTTACGAGCAGTACTTC; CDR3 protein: CASSVEDGRYEQYF
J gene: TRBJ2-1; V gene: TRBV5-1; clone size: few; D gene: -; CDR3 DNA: TGCGCCAGCAGCGGAGACGGTAACAATGAGCAGTTCTTC; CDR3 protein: CASSGDGNNEQFF
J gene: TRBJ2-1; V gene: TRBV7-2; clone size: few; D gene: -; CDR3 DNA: TGTGCCAGCAGCTTACAGGTTTCTCGTAATGAGCAGTTCTTC; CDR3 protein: CASSLQVSRNEQFF
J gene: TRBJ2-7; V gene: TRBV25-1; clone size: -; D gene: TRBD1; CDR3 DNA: TGTGCCAGCAGTGAAAGTCTCGGGCAGGGGGAGACCTACGAGCAGTACTTC; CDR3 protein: CASSESLGQGETYEQYF
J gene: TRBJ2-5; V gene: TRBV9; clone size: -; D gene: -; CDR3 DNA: TGTGCCAGCAGCGTAGGTGGAGAAACACCAGAGACCCAGTACTTC; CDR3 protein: CASSVGGETPETQYF
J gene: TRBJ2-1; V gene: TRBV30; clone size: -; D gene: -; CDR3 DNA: TGTGCCTGGAGTGTACAGCTCTGGGGGTATGAGCAGTTCTTC; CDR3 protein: CAWSVQLWGYEQFF
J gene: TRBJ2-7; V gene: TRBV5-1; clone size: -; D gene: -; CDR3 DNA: TGCGCCAGCAGCTCCCCCGGGGCAGGTCGGTACGAGCAGTACTTC; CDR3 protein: CASSSPGAGRYEQYF
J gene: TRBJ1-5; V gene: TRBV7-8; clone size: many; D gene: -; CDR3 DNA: TGTGCCAGCAGCCCCCGGGAGGGCCATCAGCCCCAGCATTTT; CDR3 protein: CASSPREGHQPQHF
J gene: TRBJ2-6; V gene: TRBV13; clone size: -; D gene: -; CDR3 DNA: TGTGCCAGCAGCACCAAGACAGGAAATGGAGCTCTGGCGGCCAACGTCCTGACTTTC; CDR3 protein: CASSTKTGNGALAANVLTF
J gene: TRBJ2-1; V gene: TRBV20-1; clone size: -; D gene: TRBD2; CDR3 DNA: TGCAGTGCTAGAAGGAGGGGCAGCGGGGCCTACAATGAGCAGTTCTTC; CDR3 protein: CSARRRGSGAYNEQFF
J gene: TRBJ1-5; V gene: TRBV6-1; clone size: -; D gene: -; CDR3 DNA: TGTGCCAGCAGTAGGGGACACTTCAATGGCAATCAGCCCCAGCATTTT; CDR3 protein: CASSRGHFNGNQPQHF
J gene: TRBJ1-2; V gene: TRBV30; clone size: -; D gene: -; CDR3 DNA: TGTGCCTGGAGTCCCCCCGGACGGAAGGATTTC; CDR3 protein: CAWSPPGRKDF
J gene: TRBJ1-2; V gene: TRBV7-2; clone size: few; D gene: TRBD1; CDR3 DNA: TGTGCCAGCAGCTCTCCGGGACAGGAAGGGAGAGGCTACACCTTC; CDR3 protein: CASSSPGQEGRGYTF
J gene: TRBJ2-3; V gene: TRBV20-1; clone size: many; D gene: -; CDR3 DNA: TGCAGTGCGAGAAGGGGGGGCGGCACAGATACGCAGTATTTT; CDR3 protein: CSARRGGGTDTQYF
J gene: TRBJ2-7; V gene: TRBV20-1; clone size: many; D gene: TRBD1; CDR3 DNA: TGCAGTGCTCGGGACAGACCCTACGAGCAGTACTTC; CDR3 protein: CSARDRPYEQYF
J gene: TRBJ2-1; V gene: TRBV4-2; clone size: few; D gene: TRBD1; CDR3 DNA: TGTGCCAGCAGTCCTCGAGCGACAGGGGGCGGGTACAATGAGCAGTTCTTC; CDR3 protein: CASSPRATGGGYNEQFF
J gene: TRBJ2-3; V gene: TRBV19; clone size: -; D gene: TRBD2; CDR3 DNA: TGTGCCAGCGCGTCTTTAGCGGGAGGTGATGCAGATACGCAGTATTTT; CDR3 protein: CASASLAGGDADTQYF
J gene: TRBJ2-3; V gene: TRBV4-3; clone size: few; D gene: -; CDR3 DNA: TGCGCCAGCAGCCCCCGGGCCCTCACAGATACGCAGTATTTT; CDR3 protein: CASSPRALTDTQYF
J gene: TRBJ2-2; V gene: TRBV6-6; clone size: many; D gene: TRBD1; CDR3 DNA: TGTGCCAGCAGTTACTCCCGGACAGGGAGTGGGGAGCTGTTTTTT; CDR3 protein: CASSYSRTGSGELFF
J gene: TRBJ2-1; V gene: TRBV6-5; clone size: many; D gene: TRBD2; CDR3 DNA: TGTGCCAGCAGTTGGGTAGCGGGGACAACCTCCTACAATGAGCAGTTCTTC; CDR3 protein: CASSWVAGTTSYNEQFF
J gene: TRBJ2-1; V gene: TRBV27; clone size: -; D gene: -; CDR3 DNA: TGTGCCAGCTGGGAGCCCTACAATGAGCAGTTCTTC; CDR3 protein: CASWEPYNEQFF
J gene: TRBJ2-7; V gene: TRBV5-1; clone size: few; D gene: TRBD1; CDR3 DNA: TGCGCCAGCAGCCAGACACCGGGACAGGGGGCATACGAGCAGTACTTC; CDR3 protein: CASSQTPGQGAYEQYF
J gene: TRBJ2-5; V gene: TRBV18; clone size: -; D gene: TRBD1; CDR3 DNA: TGTGCCAGCTCACCATCGCCAGGGGGAACCCAAGAGACCCAGTACTTC; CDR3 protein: CASSPSPGGTQETQYF
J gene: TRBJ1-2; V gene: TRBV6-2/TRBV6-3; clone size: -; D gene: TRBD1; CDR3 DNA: TGTGCCAGCAGTTACCCCGGGACAGGCCTAAATGGCTACACCTTC; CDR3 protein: CASSYPGTGLNGYTF
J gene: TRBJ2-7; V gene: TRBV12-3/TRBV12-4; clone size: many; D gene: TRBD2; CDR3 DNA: TGTGCCAGCAGTTTAGGCGCGGGAGGTCTTTACGAGCAGTACTTC; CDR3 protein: CASSLGAGGLYEQYF
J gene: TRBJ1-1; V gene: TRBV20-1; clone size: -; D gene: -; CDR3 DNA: TGCAGTGCCAAAGATCCGGGTGGGATGAACACTGAAGCTTTCTTT; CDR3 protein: CSAKDPGGMNTEAFF
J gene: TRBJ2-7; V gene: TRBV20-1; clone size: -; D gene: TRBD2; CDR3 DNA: TGCAGTGCTAGTGTGTCTAGCGGGAGCCAGGAGCAGTACTTC; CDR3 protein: CSASVSSGSQEQYF
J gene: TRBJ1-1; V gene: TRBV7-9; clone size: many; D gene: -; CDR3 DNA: TGTGCCAGCAGCTTACGTCTTCACACTGAAGCTTTCTTT; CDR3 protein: CASSLRLHTEAFF
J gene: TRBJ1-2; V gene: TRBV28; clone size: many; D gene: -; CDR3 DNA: TGTGCCAGTGCTTCAGGACAGAATTATGGCTACACCTTC; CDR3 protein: CASASGQNYGYTF
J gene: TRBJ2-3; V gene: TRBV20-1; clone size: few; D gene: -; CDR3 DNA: TGCAGTGCTAGAGAGGCAGGTCGTGGTACAGATACGCAGTATTTT; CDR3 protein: CSAREAGRGTDTQYF
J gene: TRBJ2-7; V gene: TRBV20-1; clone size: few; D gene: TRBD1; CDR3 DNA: TGCAGTGCGGTCCGGGACAGGGTCTACGAGCAGTACTTC; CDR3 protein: CSAVRDRVYEQYF
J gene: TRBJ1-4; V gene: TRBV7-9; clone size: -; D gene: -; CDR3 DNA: TGTGCCAGCAGCTCAAACTACGCTCTCGAAAAACTGTTTTTT; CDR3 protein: CASSSNYALEKLFF
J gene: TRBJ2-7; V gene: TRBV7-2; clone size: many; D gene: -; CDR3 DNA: TGTGCCAGCAGCTTGGGTCGAAACTCCTACGAGCAGTACTTC; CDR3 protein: CASSLGRNSYEQYF